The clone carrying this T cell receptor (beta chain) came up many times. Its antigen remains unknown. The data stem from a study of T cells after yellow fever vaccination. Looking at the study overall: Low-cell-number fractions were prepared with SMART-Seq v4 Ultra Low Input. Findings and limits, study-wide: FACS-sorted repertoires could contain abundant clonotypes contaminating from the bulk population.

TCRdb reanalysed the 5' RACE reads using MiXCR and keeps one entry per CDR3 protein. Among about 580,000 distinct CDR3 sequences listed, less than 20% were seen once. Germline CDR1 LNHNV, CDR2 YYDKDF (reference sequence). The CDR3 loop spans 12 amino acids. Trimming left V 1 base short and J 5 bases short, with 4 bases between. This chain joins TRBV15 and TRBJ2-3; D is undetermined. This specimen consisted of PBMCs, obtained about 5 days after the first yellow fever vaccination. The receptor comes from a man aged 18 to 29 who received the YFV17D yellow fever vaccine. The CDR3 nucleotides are TGTGCCACCAGCAGAGTGGAAGATACGCAGTATTTT. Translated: CATSRVEDTQYF.